The sequence of this TCR beta chain was determined in a study of shared clonotypes between healthy human individuals. Whole-study findings and limits: Sequencing depth was a factor that was expected to affect clonotype sharing among donors.

The authors sequenced unsorted PBMC DNA on ten immunoSEQ deep assay plates. Here immunoSEQ multiplex PCR was the method, and the copy in TCRdb shows in-frame clones only, minus some. This sample yields about 490,000 clones, of which approximately 82% are seen a single time; around 12% belongs to the top ten. This CDR3 region has 13 residues. V lost 9 bases and J 2 bases, leaving 11 bases between the germline ends. CDR1 and CDR2 from the germline V gene are LNHDA and SQIVND (reference sequence). In this sample, this clone turned up a few times. Its antigen is not identified. The source material was PBMCs. This TCR derives from a woman aged 40 to 50 in good health. Some clones in this sample may be carry-over from other donors' samples. The chain has TRBV19 and TRBJ2-1, with D possibly being TRBD1 (6 bases). The CDR3 loop is CASAQGTYNEQFF. The CDR3 DNA sequence: TGTGCCAGCGCACAGGGTACCTACAATGAGCAGTTCTTC.